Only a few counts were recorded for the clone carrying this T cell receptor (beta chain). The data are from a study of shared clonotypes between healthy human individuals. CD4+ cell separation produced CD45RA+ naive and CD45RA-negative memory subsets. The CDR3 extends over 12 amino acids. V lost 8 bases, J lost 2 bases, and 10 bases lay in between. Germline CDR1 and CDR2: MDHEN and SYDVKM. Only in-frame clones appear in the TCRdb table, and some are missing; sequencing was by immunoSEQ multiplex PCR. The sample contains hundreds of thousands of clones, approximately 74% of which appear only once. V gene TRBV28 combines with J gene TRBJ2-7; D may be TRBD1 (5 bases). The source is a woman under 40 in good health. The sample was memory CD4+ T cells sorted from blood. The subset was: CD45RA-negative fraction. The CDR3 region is CASGTGPYEQYF. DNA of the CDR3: TGTGCCAGCGGTACAGGTCCCTACGAGCAGTACTTC. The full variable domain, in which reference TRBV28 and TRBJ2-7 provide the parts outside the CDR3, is DVKVTQSSRYLVKRTGEKVFLECVQDMDHENMFWYRQDPGLGLRLIYFSYDVKMKEKGDIPEGYSVSREKKERFSLILESASTNQTSMYLCASGTGPYEQYFGPGTRLTVT.